The following is a TCR beta chain sequence with its context. The antigen remains undetermined. These data come from a study of T cell responses to AZD1222 COVID-19 vaccine. Study as a whole: Analyses pooled second doses at about 4 or about 12 weeks.

The protocol was immunoSEQ multiplex PCR, while the TCRdb copy is restricted to in-frame clones and leaves out a portion. The sample has 120,000 or so clones, approximately 88% seen once. General study points: Baseline seropositives among AZD1222 recipients totaled only six.

Per the germline V gene, CDR1 is SGHRS and CDR2 is YFSETQ. V dropped 0 bases and J dropped 4 bases, with 7 bases sitting between them. CDR3 size: 14 residues. The rearrangement joins TRBV5-1 to TRBJ1-4, with unresolved D. The clonotype comes from an adult in good health. The sample in question was peripheral blood, obtained on day 0 of AZD1222 vaccination. CDR3 region: CASSLGSSNEKLFF. The DNA of the CDR3 is TGCGCCAGCAGCTTGGGCAGCAGTAATGAAAAACTGTTTTTT.